This T cell receptor (beta chain) was recorded in a study of beta chain features in type 1 diabetes. Study at large: Patients and healthy donors were similar in age, gender and cell yields. Findings and caveats of the study: Type 1 diabetes patients showed a moderate but significant shortening of TCRB CDR3s in all four CD4+ subsets.

Per germline, CDR1 GTSNPN and CDR2 SVGIG (reference sequence). Trimming took 2 bases from V and 0 from J, leaving 5 bases between them. The length of the CDR3 is 12 residues. This clone showed up just once. The antigen is not known. Within the sample, other DNA sequences also encode this same CDR3. What was sequenced were expressed TCRB transcripts, since all of the isolated RNA had been reverse transcribed. Produced via immunoSEQ multiplex PCR; TCRdb's table is partial and in-frame only. The data hold 640,000 or so clones, with around an eighth observed a single time. The origin of this receptor is a man aged 18 to 29 with type 1 diabetes. V is TRBV30 and J is TRBJ2-7; D might be TRBD2 (5 bases). The sample consisted of naive CD4+ T cells from blood. The CDR3 is CAWSRGSYEQYF. CDR3 nucleotides: TGTGCCTGGAGTCGGGGCTCCTACGAGCAGTACTTC.